This T cell receptor (beta chain) emerged from a study of vaccination effects on CD4 cells after COVID-19. Overall study findings and caveats: In convalescents, post-vaccine spike-reactive clones were mainly new clones induced by vaccination.

Sequenced by immunoSEQ multiplex PCR; TCRdb stores in-frame clones only, minus some. Here the sample spans roughly 70,000 clones, under 85% being singletons. There are a few counts of this clone. Its specificity is not known. The V end lost 5 bases, the J end lost 8 bases, and 24 bases lay between the germline ends. CDR1 and CDR2 from the germline V gene are MNHNY and SVGAGI (reference sequence). CDR3 length: 16 amino acids. Antigen-specific CD4+ T cells expanded by the ViraFEST assay with viral peptide pools were then sequenced. Culture proceeded for more than nine days, and CD4+ T cells were then isolated. SARS-CoV-2 infected the person between March and December 2020, as confirmed by PCR.

The chain uses TRBV6-6 and TRBJ1-2, with unresolved D. This TCR was sampled from a human donor who had a prior SARS-CoV-2 infection. The source was CD4+ T cells from PBMCs cultured with HIV peptides, collected before COVID-19 vaccination. The subset denotes: HIV-1 Nef peptide pool negative control/reference culture. The CDR3 bases are TGTGCCAGCAGTAAACCGACGGAGCGACGACGTGTCGGCTACACCTTC. This encodes CASSKPTERRRVGYTF.